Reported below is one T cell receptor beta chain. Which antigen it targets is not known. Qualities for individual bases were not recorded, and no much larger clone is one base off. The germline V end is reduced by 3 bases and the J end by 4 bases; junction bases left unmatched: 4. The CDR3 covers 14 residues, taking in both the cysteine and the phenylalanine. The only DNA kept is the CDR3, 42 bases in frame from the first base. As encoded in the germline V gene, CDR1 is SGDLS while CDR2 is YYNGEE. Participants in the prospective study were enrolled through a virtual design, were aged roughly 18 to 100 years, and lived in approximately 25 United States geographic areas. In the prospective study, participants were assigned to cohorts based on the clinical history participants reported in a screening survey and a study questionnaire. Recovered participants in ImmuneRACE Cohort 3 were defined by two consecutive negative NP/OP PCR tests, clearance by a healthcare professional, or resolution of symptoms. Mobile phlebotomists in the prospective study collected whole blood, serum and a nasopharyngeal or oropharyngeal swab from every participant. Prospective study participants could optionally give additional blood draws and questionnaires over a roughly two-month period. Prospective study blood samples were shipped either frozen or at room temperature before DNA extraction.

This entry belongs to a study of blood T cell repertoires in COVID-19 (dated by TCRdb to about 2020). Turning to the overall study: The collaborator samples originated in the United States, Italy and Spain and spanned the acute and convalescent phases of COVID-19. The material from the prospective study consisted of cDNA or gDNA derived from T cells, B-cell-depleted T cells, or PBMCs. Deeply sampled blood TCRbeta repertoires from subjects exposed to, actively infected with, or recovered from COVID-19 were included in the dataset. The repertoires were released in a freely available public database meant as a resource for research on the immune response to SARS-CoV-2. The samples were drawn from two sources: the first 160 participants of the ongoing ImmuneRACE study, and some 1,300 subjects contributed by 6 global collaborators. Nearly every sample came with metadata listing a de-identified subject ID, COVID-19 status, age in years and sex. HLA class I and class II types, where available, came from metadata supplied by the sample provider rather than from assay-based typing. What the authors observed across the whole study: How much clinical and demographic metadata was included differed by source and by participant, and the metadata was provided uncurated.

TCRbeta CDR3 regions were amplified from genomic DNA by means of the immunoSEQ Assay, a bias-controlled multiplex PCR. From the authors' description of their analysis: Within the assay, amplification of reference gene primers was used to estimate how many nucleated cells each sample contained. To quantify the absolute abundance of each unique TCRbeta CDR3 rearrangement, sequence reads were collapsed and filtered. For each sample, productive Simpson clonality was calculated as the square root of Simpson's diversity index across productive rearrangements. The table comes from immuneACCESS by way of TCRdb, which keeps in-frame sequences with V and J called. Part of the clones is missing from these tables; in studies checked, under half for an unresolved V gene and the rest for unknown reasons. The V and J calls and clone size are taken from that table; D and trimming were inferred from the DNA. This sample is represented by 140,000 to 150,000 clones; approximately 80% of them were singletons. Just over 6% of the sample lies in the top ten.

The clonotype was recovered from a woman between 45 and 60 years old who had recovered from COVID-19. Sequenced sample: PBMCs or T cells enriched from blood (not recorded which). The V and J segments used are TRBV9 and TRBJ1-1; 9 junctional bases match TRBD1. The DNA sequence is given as TGTGCCAGCAGCGAGGACAGGGGTGGCACTGAAGCTTTCTTT. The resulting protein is CASSEDRGGTEAFF.